The clone carrying this T cell receptor (beta chain) is termed medium-sized (0.01 to 0.1%). Its antigen is as yet unknown. These data belong to a study of PD-1 blockade in classical Hodgkin lymphoma. Overall study: Patients received nivolumab 3 mg/kg intravenously every 2 weeks. Study results and caveats: Baseline TCR diversity was reportedly lower in newly diagnosed patients than in healthy donors. It was reported as lower still in relapsed/refractory patients. Individuals who commenced nivolumab within less than 1 year of ASCT were excluded.

Trimming cost V 2 bases and J 5 bases, with 16 bases left between them. Germline V CDR1 and CDR2: SGHDT, YYEEEE. This CDR3 is 15 amino acids long. Following autologous stem cell transplantation, relapse occurred in every patient, and exposure to brentuximab vedotin varied. The patients, who had relapsed/refractory classical Hodgkin lymphoma, achieved best responses of complete response, partial response or progressive disease. Produced via immunoSEQ multiplex PCR; TCRdb's table is partial and in-frame only. The sample has about 11,000 clones; around 76% are singletons. This sequence was found in a human donor with classical Hodgkin lymphoma. The chain links TRBV5-6 to TRBJ1-1; tentatively, D is TRBD1 (5 bases). The material sequenced was peripheral blood mononuclear cells (PBMCs), taken at baseline. The chain's CDR3 is CASSLRTIIMTEAFF. CDR3 sequence (DNA): TGTGCCAGCAGCTTACGGACAATCATTATGACTGAAGCTTTCTTT.